The entry that follows covers one TCR beta chain sequence. Its antigen remains unknown. The sample originates from a study of naive and memory T cell subsets. Study outcomes and limitations: Naive repertoires, especially CD8, held a few larger clonotypes, possibly memory cells re-expressing CD45RA. TCR counts from RNA may reflect activation-linked expression changes.

Both TRBC1 and TRBC2 were covered by a beta constant-region primer of two equimolar oligonucleotides. The ligated cDNA underwent four PCR rounds using SP2 and nested alpha and beta constant-region primers. TCRdb analysed the UMI-ligation and nested PCR reads with MiXCR anew, one entry per CDR3 protein. The sample has about 100,000 distinct CDR3 sequences, 14% seen once. CDR1 is SGHDT and CDR2 is YYEEEE in the germline V gene. CDR3 length: 14 amino acids. V gave up 0 bases and J gave up 2 bases; unmatched junction bases: 1. Sequenced sample: naive CD8+ T cells from blood. This clonotype originated in a human donor in good health. The gene calls are TRBV5-6 and TRBJ1-2; 7 bases agree with TRBD1. The CDR3 is CASSLGQGNYGYTF. In nucleotides, the CDR3 is TGTGCCAGCAGCTTGGGACAGGGAAACTATGGCTACACCTTC.